The 3 T cell receptor beta chains listed next were all sequenced from one sample in a study of post-analysis software for immune sequencing data. General study points: Higher frequency in patients than in controls was seen for several TRBV segments, with TRBV5-6, TRBV5-1 and TRBV20-1 among them.

TCR beta cDNA libraries had unique molecular identifiers. TCRdb analysed the PCR reads with MiXCR anew, one entry per CDR3 protein. In the table there are hundreds of thousands of distinct CDR3 sequences, 25% to 30% of which are singletons. Which antigens these TCRs recognize remains unknown. The specimen was blood. These receptors were collected from a girl between 10 and 17 years old with multiple sclerosis.

This chain links TRBV10-3 with TRBJ2-7, with 8 bases aligning to TRBD1. Trimming at V came to 3 bases and at J to 0 bases, leaving 7 bases not matched to a gene. The CDR3 has 16 residues. The germline CDR1 and CDR2 sequences are ENHRY and SYGVKD. Here the CDR3 DNA reads TGTGCCATCAGTGATTCTCGGACAGGGCGCTCCTACGAGCAGTACTTC. This encodes CAISDSRTGRSYEQYF.

This clonotype was observed many times. The gene calls are TRBV29-1 and TRBJ2-7; no reliable D call. The V end was cut by 0 bases, the J end by 3 bases, with 12 bases between. The CDR3 length is 14 residues. Germline V CDR1 and CDR2: SQVTM, ANQGSEA. CDR3 in DNA: TGCAGCGTTGAAGATTTAGTGGATGGCTACGAGCAGTACTTC. Translation: CSVEDLVDGYEQYF.

On this clonotype: At one of its ends the junction is not consistent with the germline gene, which may arise from a read error. This rearrangement joins TRBV7-2 to TRBJ2-1; 7 bases map to TRBD1. CDR1 is SGHTA, CDR2 FQGNSA, per germline. The CDR3 length is 15 residues. The CDR3 nucleotides are TGTGCCGGCAGCTCTTTGTGGGACAGCCACAATGAGCAGTTCTTC. It is translated as CAGSSLWDSHNEQFF. Together with reference TRBV7-2 and TRBJ2-1, the CDR3 gives the full variable domain: GAGVSQSPSNKVTEKGKDVELRCDPISGHTALYWYRQSLGQGLEFLIYFQGNSAPDKSGLPSDRFSAERTGGSVSTLTIQRTQQEDSAVYLCAGSSLWDSHNEQFFGPGTRLTVL.